Listed below are T cell receptor beta chains from one sample, sequenced in a study of T cell responses to AZD1222 COVID-19 vaccine. Produced via immunoSEQ multiplex PCR; TCRdb's table is partial and in-frame only. The sample lists some 140,000 clones, 92% occurring once. This specimen consisted of peripheral blood, obtained on day 0 of AZD1222 vaccination. All receptors derive from an adult in good health. Both conserved end residues are part of each CDR3. A D gene is named only where the DNA matches it firmly. Size is stated for part of the rows, as once, few or many counts, or as a class when the clone is expanded.

D: TRBD2
length: 15
J: TRBJ2-5
V: TRBV6-5
size: .
DNA: TGTGCCAGCAGTTCGGGAGCGGGAGTACTGGAGACCCAGTACTTC
CDR3: CASSSGAGVLETQYF

D: .
length: 14
J: TRBJ2-7
V: TRBV9
size: few
DNA: TGTGCCAGCAGCGTTCGCAGTAGCTCCTACGAGCAGTACTTC
CDR3: CASSVRSSSYEQYF

D: TRBD2
length: 17
J: TRBJ2-7
V: TRBV27
size: .
DNA: TGTGCCAGCAGTTTATTTCTTGGAACTAGCGGCTCCTACGAGCAGTACTTC
CDR3: CASSLFLGTSGSYEQYF

D: .
length: 16
J: TRBJ2-3
V: TRBV5-1
size: .
DNA: TGCGCCAGCAGCCACTGGGCGGGGGCTAACACAGATACGCAGTATTTT
CDR3: CASSHWAGANTDTQYF

D: TRBD2
length: 17
J: TRBJ2-3
V: TRBV27
size: .
DNA: TGTGCCAGCAGTAATAGCGGGAGCGCTTTGAGTATAGATACGCAGTATTTT
CDR3: CASSNSGSALSIDTQYF

D: .
length: 12
J: TRBJ2-1
V: TRBV11-2
size: .
DNA: TGTGCCAGCAGCTTAGATACCAATGAGCAGTTCTTC
CDR3: CASSLDTNEQFF

D: TRBD2
length: 14
J: TRBJ2-5
V: TRBV6-5
size: .
DNA: TGTGCCAGTGAGTCTGGGAGGGCCTGGGAGACCCAGTACTTC
CDR3: CASESGRAWETQYF

D: .
length: 15
J: TRBJ1-6
V: TRBV5-1
size: .
DNA: TGCGCCAGCAGCTTGGAGGGGGACGGGAATTCACCCCTCCACTTT
CDR3: CASSLEGDGNSPLHF

D: TRBD1
length: 16
J: TRBJ1-6
V: TRBV5-6
size: .
DNA: TGTGCCAGCAGCCTCTTACAGGGGGCATATAATTCACCCCTCCACTTT
CDR3: CASSLLQGAYNSPLHF

D: .
length: 15
J: TRBJ2-1
V: TRBV4-1
size: .
DNA: TGCGCCAGCAGCCCCGGACTGCTCTCCTACAATGAGCAGTTCTTC
CDR3: CASSPGLLSYNEQFF

D: TRBD1
length: 14
J: TRBJ2-7
V: TRBV5-1
size: .
DNA: TGCGCCAGCTACAGGGGCACCACGACGTACGAGCAGTACTTC
CDR3: CASYRGTTTYEQYF

D: .
length: 14
J: TRBJ1-4
V: TRBV28
size: .
DNA: TGTGCCAGCAGCCTTACAGGGTTCCGCGAAAAACTGTTTTTT
CDR3: CASSLTGFREKLFF

D: .
length: 13
J: TRBJ2-5
V: TRBV19
size: .
DNA: TGTGCCAGTAGCACAAAGGGAGGCGAGACCCAGTACTTC
CDR3: CASSTKGGETQYF

D: .
length: 12
J: TRBJ1-2
V: TRBV30
size: .
DNA: TGTGCCTGGAGTGAGGCGGAATATGGCTACACCTTC
CDR3: CAWSEAEYGYTF

D: .
length: 13
J: TRBJ2-7
V: TRBV7-2
size: once
DNA: TGTGCCAGCAGCTTAGCGGCCTGGAACGAGCAGTACTTC
CDR3: CASSLAAWNEQYF

D: TRBD2
length: 18
J: TRBJ2-1
V: TRBV27
size: .
DNA: TGTGCCAGCAGCCCCCCTCGGGCTAGCGGAACCGCCTACAATGAGCAGTTCTTC
CDR3: CASSPPRASGTAYNEQFF

D: .
length: 13
J: TRBJ1-1
V: TRBV19
size: .
DNA: TGTGCCAGTAGTAGTGGAGGGAACACTGAAGCTTTCTTT
CDR3: CASSSGGNTEAFF

D: TRBD1
length: 14
J: TRBJ2-5
V: TRBV28
size: .
DNA: TGTGCCAGCAGTCTGACAGGGCCCCAAGAGACCCAGTACTTC
CDR3: CASSLTGPQETQYF

D: .
length: 16
J: TRBJ1-2
V: TRBV2
size: once
DNA: TGTGCCAGCAGTGACGAAGCCAAACCGATATTGAGTGGCTACACCTTC
CDR3: CASSDEAKPILSGYTF

D: .
length: 16
J: TRBJ2-3
V: TRBV11-3
size: .
DNA: TGTGCCAGCAGCTCGTATCAGGGAGTGGACACAGATACGCAGTATTTT
CDR3: CASSSYQGVDTDTQYF

D: .
length: 13
J: TRBJ2-1
V: TRBV29-1
size: .
DNA: TGCAGCGTTGTGGGGGGACTTTACAATGAGCAGTTCTTC
CDR3: CSVVGGLYNEQFF

D: TRBD2
length: 15
J: TRBJ2-1
V: TRBV5-1
size: once
DNA: TGCGCCAGCAGCTTGGCGACGACTAGCAACAATGAGCAGTTCTTC
CDR3: CASSLATTSNNEQFF

D: .
length: 15
J: TRBJ2-7
V: TRBV5-4
size: .
DNA: TGTGCCAGCAGCTTCGGGACACAAAACTCCTACGAGCAGTACTTC
CDR3: CASSFGTQNSYEQYF

D: .
length: 16
J: TRBJ1-3
V: TRBV15
size: .
DNA: TGTGCCACCAGCAGAGATATTCACAGCTCTGGAAACACCATATATTTT
CDR3: CATSRDIHSSGNTIYF

D: TRBD1
length: 15
J: TRBJ1-1
V: TRBV19
size: .
DNA: TGTGCCAGTAGTTTAAGACAGGGGGCCTTGAGTGAAGCTTTCTTT
CDR3: CASSLRQGALSEAFF

D: TRBD2
length: 18
J: TRBJ2-4
V: TRBV7-2
size: .
DNA: TGTGCCAGCAGCCCGCTCCTAGCGGAGGGAACCCTTAAAAACATTCAGTACTTC
CDR3: CASSPLLAEGTLKNIQYF

D: .
length: 14
J: TRBJ2-5
V: TRBV3-1/TRBV3-2
size: .
DNA: TGTGCCAGCAGCCCCTCAGGGGAAGGGGAGACCCAGTACTTC
CDR3: CASSPSGEGETQYF

D: .
length: 14
J: TRBJ1-4
V: TRBV6-5
size: .
DNA: TGTGCCAGCAGTTGGGAGAGCAATAATGAAAAACTGTTTTTT
CDR3: CASSWESNNEKLFF

D: .
length: 14
J: TRBJ1-6
V: TRBV5-1
size: .
DNA: TGCGCCAGCAGTTTTGAGGCGGGTAATTCACCCCTCCACTTT
CDR3: CASSFEAGNSPLHF

D: TRBD1
length: 16
J: TRBJ1-5
V: TRBV6-1
size: .
DNA: TGTGCCAGCTGTGCCACGACAGGGGGACGGAGACAGCCCCAGCATTTT
CDR3: CASCATTGGRRQPQHF

D: .
length: 14
J: TRBJ2-1
V: TRBV10-2
size: .
DNA: TGCGCCAGCCTTAGCAGCACCGCGTACAATGAGCAGTTCTTC
CDR3: CASLSSTAYNEQFF

D: TRBD2
length: 13
J: TRBJ2-1
V: TRBV7-8
size: .
DNA: TGTGCCAGCAGCTTAGCCCGCAGCGGGAGTCCGTTCTTC
CDR3: CASSLARSGSPFF

D: TRBD2
length: 16
J: TRBJ2-1
V: TRBV5-8
size: .
DNA: TGTGCCAGCAGCTATTTACTAGCGGGAGGGCCGGGTGAGCAGTTCTTC
CDR3: CASSYLLAGGPGEQFF

D: TRBD1
length: 17
J: TRBJ1-5
V: TRBV4-1
size: .
DNA: TGCGCCAGCAGCCAAGCCAGACAGGGTGGGTTCAATCAGCCCCAGCATTTT
CDR3: CASSQARQGGFNQPQHF

D: .
length: 14
J: TRBJ2-2
V: TRBV5-1
size: .
DNA: TGCGCCAGCAGCTCCGGGCTAAACACCGGGGAGCTGTTTTTT
CDR3: CASSSGLNTGELFF

D: .
length: 14
J: TRBJ2-3
V: TRBV5-1
size: .
DNA: TGCGCCAGCAGCCAACAGGACCAGAAAGATACGCAGTATTTT
CDR3: CASSQQDQKDTQYF

D: TRBD2
length: 15
J: TRBJ2-7
V: TRBV2
size: .
DNA: TGTGCCAGCAGTGGACGGACTAGCCCCCCGGTCGAGCAGTACTTC
CDR3: CASSGRTSPPVEQYF

D: .
length: 13
J: TRBJ2-7
V: TRBV24-1
size: .
DNA: TGTGCCACCAGTTCTGGGGGCCTAAGCGAGCAGTACTTC
CDR3: CATSSGGLSEQYF

D: TRBD1
length: 14
J: TRBJ1-3
V: TRBV9
size: .
DNA: TGTGCCAGCAGCGTGCAGGGGGCTGGAAACACCATATATTTT
CDR3: CASSVQGAGNTIYF

D: TRBD1
length: 14
J: TRBJ1-1
V: TRBV6-5
size: .
DNA: TGTGCCAGCAGTTTGGGACAGGTTCACACTGAAGCTTTCTTT
CDR3: CASSLGQVHTEAFF

D: .
length: 14
J: TRBJ2-5
V: TRBV6-5
size: .
DNA: TGTGCCAGCAGTTACTCGTTGGGGGGAGAGACCCAGTACTTC
CDR3: CASSYSLGGETQYF

D: .
length: 12
J: TRBJ1-2
V: TRBV10-1
size: .
DNA: TGCGCCAGTAGACCGAAAAACTATGGCTACACCTTC
CDR3: CASRPKNYGYTF

D: .
length: 17
J: TRBJ2-3
V: TRBV15
size: .
DNA: TGTGCCACCCAGCCAGGGGGGAGGTTCTTCACTACAGATACGCAGTATTTT
CDR3: CATQPGGRFFTTDTQYF

D: .
length: 13
J: TRBJ1-1
V: TRBV28
size: .
DNA: TGTGCCAGCAGTTCCCGGGGGAACACTGAAGCTTTCTTT
CDR3: CASSSRGNTEAFF

D: TRBD1
length: 14
J: TRBJ1-5
V: TRBV7-2
size: .
DNA: TGTGCCAGCAGGGCGACAGGGGGAACGCAGCCCCAGCATTTT
CDR3: CASRATGGTQPQHF

D: .
length: 14
J: TRBJ2-7
V: TRBV18
size: .
DNA: TGTGCCAGCTCACCACTGGACTCCCTAGTCGAGCAGTACTTC
CDR3: CASSPLDSLVEQYF